The sequence of this TCR beta chain was determined in a study of blood T cell repertoires in COVID-19. Study-level background: T cells, B-cell-depleted T cells, or PBMCs provided the cDNA or gDNA that served as material.

In the authors' workflow: How many nucleated cells were present was estimated from reference gene primer amplification. The table came from immunoSEQ multiplex PCR; TCRdb's copy has only in-frame clones and leaves some out. V, J and clone size are taken as reported in that table, and D and trimming were inferred from the DNA itself. Of about 80,000 clones in the sample, 65% to 85% were seen once. The germline V gene encodes CDR1 SGHNT and CDR2 YYREEE (reference sequence). This CDR3 is built from 17 residues. Trimming shortened V by 5 bases and J by 5 bases, and 20 bases separated the two germline ends.

The TCR sequence derives from a man in his sixties or seventies with active or convalescent COVID-19. Material: peripheral blood. The chain is built from TRBV5-4 and TRBJ1-6; D remains ambiguous. CDR3 residues: CASSGFRRGSDNSPLHF. DNA for the CDR3: TGTGCCAGCAGTGGCTTCAGACGGGGAAGTGATAATTCACCCCTCCACTTT.